This entry lists 30 T cell receptor beta chains sequenced from one sample in a study of cytomegalovirus exposure and HLA in healthy donors listed by TCRdb under 2017. The library came from the immunoSEQ multiplex PCR assay. For the multiplex PCR, a mixture combining 60 forward primers for TCR Vbeta segments and 13 reverse primers for TCR Jbeta segments was used. In its TCRdb copy, this immuneACCESS table keeps in-frame sequences only and misses some clones. Where compared with another copy, unresolved V genes explain less than half of these, and the others have no known cause. The sample table records roughly 100,000 clones; more than 65% of these occur just once. The biggest ten clones account for roughly 15% of the sample. Sequencing was done on a sample of PBMCs. The origin of the receptors is a woman between 18 and 30 years old in good health and CMV-seropositive.

The chain combines TRBV6-5 with TRBJ1-2; 8 bases are shared with TRBD1. V trimming: 5 bases; J trimming: 6 bases; junction bases outside the gene matches: 5. The CDR3 is made up of 13 amino acids. Germline CDR1 and CDR2: MNHEY and SVGAGI. CDR3 sequence: CASSGGQAHGYTF. In DNA form, the CDR3 reads TGTGCCAGCAGTGGGGGACAGGCACATGGCTACACCTTC.

V usage is TRBV9 and J usage is TRBJ2-2; perhaps TRBD2 as D (5 bases). Deletions cut 8 bases from V and 8 bases from J, with 13 bases between. The germline V gene encodes CDR1 SGDLS and CDR2 YYNGEE. This CDR3 spans 12 amino acids. The DNA for the CDR3 is TGTGCCAGTGGACTGTTAATTGGGGAGCTGTTTTTT. As protein: CASGLLIGELFF.

Regarding this clone: This CDR3 is also generated by other DNA sequences in the sample. CDR3 region: CASKKTGSSYNEQFF. The DNA of the CDR3 is TGTGCCAGCAAGAAGACAGGAAGCTCCTACAATGAGCAGTTCTTC. The chain recombines TRBV6-5 with TRBJ2-1; D might be TRBD1 (6 bases). The CDR3 is made up of 15 amino acids. Trimming shortened V by 7 bases and J by 0 bases, and 13 bases separated the two germline ends. The germline V gene has CDR1 MNHEY and CDR2 SVGAGI.

This clone appeared a single time. This chain joins TRBV19 and TRBJ2-7; the D is unclear. The CDR3 totals 12 residues. The germline V gene has CDR1 LNHDA and CDR2 SQIVND (reference sequence). Trimming took off 9 bases at V and 3 bases at J, with 12 bases between the two ends. The CDR3 loop is CASPSRIYEQYF. Written as DNA, the CDR3 is TGTGCCAGCCCGTCCAGAATCTACGAGCAGTACTTC.

The chain recombines TRBV7-9 with TRBJ1-2; TRBD1 matches 7 bases. Germline CDR1 SEHNR, CDR2 FQNEAQ (reference sequence). This CDR3 spans 13 amino acids. V trimming: 6 bases; J trimming: 8 bases; junction bases outside the gene matches: 9. CDR3 sequence: CASRPKGGIGYTF. Written as DNA, the CDR3 is TGTGCCAGCAGACCCAAAGGGGGCATAGGCTACACCTTC.

In this sample, this clone turned up once. The V call is TRBV15, the J call TRBJ2-5; 12 bases are a match to TRBD2. The CDR3 has 17 amino acids. V lost 0 bases to trimming and J lost 5 bases; unmatched junction nucleotides: 7. Germline V CDR1 and CDR2: LNHNV, YYDKDF (reference sequence). CDR3: CATSRDQTSGGRETQYF. Written as DNA, the CDR3 is TGTGCCACCAGCAGAGATCAGACTAGCGGGGGACGGGAGACCCAGTACTTC.

Judged by abundance, this clone is medium-sized (0.01 to 0.1%). This rearrangement joins TRBV4-3 to TRBJ2-6; D not certain. The V gene's germline CDR1 is LGHNA and CDR2 YSLEER. Trimming cost V 0 bases and J 0 bases, with 6 bases left between them. The CDR3 extends over 16 amino acids. This CDR3 reads CASSQDHFSGANVLTF. In DNA, the CDR3 is TGCGCCAGCAGCCAAGATCACTTCTCTGGGGCCAACGTCCTGACTTTC.

The chain links TRBV7-9 to TRBJ1-2, with 9 nucleotides matching TRBD1. From germline, CDR1 is SEHNR and CDR2 FQNEAQ (reference sequence). There are 15 residues in the CDR3. V lost 5 bases to trimming and J lost 2 bases; unmatched junction nucleotides: 6. The CDR3 nucleotides read TGTGCCAGCAGCCCTGGACAGGGGCCGAACTATGGCTACACCTTC. Encoded protein: CASSPGQGPNYGYTF.

The genes are TRBV6-1 and TRBJ1-5; perhaps TRBD1 as D (5 bases). The CDR3 extends over 20 amino acids. CDR1 is MNHNS, CDR2 SASEGT, per germline. V was clipped by 1 base and J by 0 bases, with 22 bases between them. The CDR3 DNA is TGTGCCAGCAGTGAAGAGGAGGGGCCCCGCGAATGGCATAGCAATCAGCCCCAGCATTTT. Translating gives CASSEEEGPREWHSNQPQHF.

The chain has TRBV6-5 and TRBJ1-3; D unresolved. The CDR3 contains 16 residues. The ends were cut back, 2 bases at V and 0 bases at J, with 11 bases in the middle. Per the germline V gene, CDR1 is MNHEY and CDR2 is SVGAGI. CDR3 region: CASSYAAESSGNTIYF. The CDR3 nucleotides read TGTGCCAGCAGTTACGCGGCGGAGAGCTCTGGAAACACCATATATTTT.

V gene TRBV4-3 combines with J gene TRBJ2-1; 9 bases line up with TRBD2. The CDR3 totals 17 residues. After removal of 1 base from V and 0 bases from J, the junction contained 4 bases not matched to a gene. CDR1 is LGHNA, CDR2 YSLEER, per germline. CDR3: CASSQGVAGVSYNEQFF. In DNA form, the CDR3 reads TGCGCCAGCAGCCAAGGGGTAGCGGGGGTCTCCTACAATGAGCAGTTCTTC.

This clone was seen more than once but under ten times. V usage is TRBV6-1 and J usage is TRBJ1-2; TRBD1 matches 10 bases. CDR3 size: 14 residues. Trimming took 2 bases from V and 8 from J; bases not matched to a gene: 5. Germline values: CDR1 MNHNS, CDR2 SASEGT. The CDR3 region is CASSESGTGVGYTF. In DNA, the CDR3 is TGTGCCAGCAGTGAAAGCGGGACAGGGGTCGGCTACACCTTC.

The V call is TRBV19, the J call TRBJ1-2; D call uncertain. V was clipped by 2 bases and J by 8 bases, with 3 bases between them. The CDR3 length is 10 residues. Germline CDR1 reads LNHDA; CDR2 reads SQIVND (reference sequence). The CDR3 protein is CASSIQGYTF. CDR3 sequence (DNA): TGTGCCAGTAGTATACAGGGCTACACCTTC.

The chain uses TRBV6-5 and TRBJ1-3, with TRBD1 identical over 9 bases. Germline V gene data show CDR1 as MNHEY and CDR2 as SVGAGI. J gave up 4 bases and V 2 bases, and 6 bases lay outside the gene matches. The CDR3 sequence is 16 residues long. The CDR3 DNA follows: TGTGCCAGCAGTTACGGGGACAGGGCGTCGGGAAACACCATATATTTT. Its protein product is CASSYGDRASGNTIYF.

The chain links TRBV4-2 to TRBJ2-1; 14 bases fit TRBD2. Per the germline V gene, CDR1 is LGHNA and CDR2 is YNFKEQ. V lost 3 bases, J lost 0 bases, and 10 bases stayed unmatched. The CDR3 is 20 residues long. In nucleotides, the CDR3 is TGTGCCAGCAGCCAGTTAAGACTAGCGGGGGGGAGAGGCTCCTACAATGAGCAGTTCTTC. Protein sequence: CASSQLRLAGGRGSYNEQFF.

This chain joins TRBV19 and TRBJ1-1; TRBD1 matches at 10 bases. The V and J ends lost 4 bases and 7 bases, in that order; junction bases with no gene match: 3. Germline V lookup: CDR1 LNHDA, CDR2 SQIVND (reference sequence). This CDR3 has 13 amino acids. The CDR3 here is CASSRDRGGEAFF. CDR3 bases: TGTGCCAGTAGTAGGGACAGGGGCGGTGAAGCTTTCTTT.

The V call is TRBV6-1, the J call TRBJ2-1, with 7 positions matching TRBD2. V lost 2 bases to trimming and J lost 2 bases; unmatched junction nucleotides: 9. The CDR3 consists of 17 residues. Germline V CDR1 and CDR2: MNHNS, SASEGT. For the CDR3, the DNA is TGTGCCAGCAGTGAACCCGGTTTTGGGGGGGCCTACAATGAGCAGTTCTTC. Amino acids: CASSEPGFGGAYNEQFF.

The chain uses TRBV4-1 and TRBJ1-2, with D possibly matching TRBD1 (5 bases). The germline CDR1 and CDR2 sequences are MGHRA and YSYEKL. Trimming cost V 1 base and J 8 bases, with 17 bases left between them. The CDR3 is 15 amino acids. The CDR3 region is CASSQGRGPQAGYTF. The CDR3 coding sequence is TGCGCCAGCAGCCAAGGGCGGGGACCCCAAGCGGGCTACACCTTC.

This clone was counted only a few times. The chain combines TRBV27 with TRBJ1-2, with TRBD1 as a possible D gene (5 bases). CDR1 and CDR2 from the germline V gene are MNHEY and SMNVEV (reference sequence). The CDR3 extends over 13 amino acids. V was trimmed by 5 bases and J by 6 bases, leaving 13 bases between them. The CDR3 DNA reads TGTGCCAGCAGTCTTCAAGGGGCGGATGGCTACACCTTC. Its protein product is CASSLQGADGYTF.

This clone was observed a few times. The rearrangement uses TRBV5-5 and TRBJ2-2; tentative D call: TRBD2 (6 bases). From germline, CDR1 is SGHKS and CDR2 YYEKEE (reference sequence). This CDR3 is built from 14 residues. V was clipped by 0 bases and J by 4 bases, with 7 bases between them. CDR3 sequence (DNA): TGTGCCAGCAGCTTGGCCGGGGGCACCGGGGAGCTGTTTTTT. Translated, it gives CASSLAGGTGELFF.

The V and J genes are TRBV9 and TRBJ2-5; the match to TRBD2 covers 8 bases. Germline V lookup: CDR1 SGDLS, CDR2 YYNGEE. Germline trimming cut 5 bases from V and 4 bases from J; bases unmatched to any gene: 13. This CDR3 has 16 amino acids. The CDR3 region has the DNA TGTGCCAGCAGTCGGGAGGGCACGGGGACTCCAGAGACCCAGTACTTC. This sequence encodes CASSREGTGTPETQYF.

This clone was found a few times. The V call is TRBV9, the J call TRBJ2-1; possibly TRBD1 for D (5 bases). Trimming took 7 bases from V and 0 from J, leaving 14 bases between them. CDR3 length equals 15 residues. Germline V gene data show CDR1 as SGDLS and CDR2 as YYNGEE. CDR3 DNA sequence: TGTGCCAGCGGGGCCCCAGGATCCTCCTACAATGAGCAGTTCTTC. It encodes CASGAPGSSYNEQFF. Full variable domain (missing parts from reference TRBV9 and TRBJ2-1): DSGVTQTPKHLITATGQRVTLRCSPRSGDLSVYWYQQSLDQGLQFLIQYYNGEERAKGNILERFSAQQFPDLHSELNLSSLELGDSALYFCASGAPGSSYNEQFFGPGTRLTVL.

The V and J genes are TRBV5-1 and TRBJ2-2; D is possibly TRBD1 (6 bases). The CDR3 is 17 residues long. CDR1 and CDR2 from the germline V gene are SGHRS and YFSETQ. Trimming removed 4 bases from V and 7 bases from J, with 23 bases in between. Here the CDR3 reads CASSINWAGVARGELFF. CDR3 bases: TGCGCCAGCAGCATAAATTGGGCAGGGGTGGCCCGCGGGGAGCTGTTTTTT.

In this sample, this clone turned up once. The chain uses TRBV19 and TRBJ1-4, with 9 bases fitting TRBD1. The CDR3 sequence is 19 residues long. Trimming cost V 4 bases and J 0 bases; bases outside gene matches: 12. Germline V gives CDR1 LNHDA, CDR2 SQIVND (reference sequence). CDR3 sequence: CASSTTGQGGRATNEKLFF. The DNA for the CDR3 is TGTGCCAGTAGTACGACGGGACAGGGAGGAAGGGCAACTAATGAAAAACTGTTTTTT.

The chain uses TRBV4-2 and TRBJ2-7; 8 bases align to TRBD2. The ends lost 0 bases at V and 2 bases at J; junction bases unmatched: 3. Germline-derived CDR1 and CDR2 are LGHNA and YNFKEQ. There are 15 residues in the CDR3. CDR3 loop: CASSQDLGGAYEQYF. The CDR3 DNA sequence: TGTGCCAGCAGCCAAGATCTCGGGGGGGCCTACGAGCAGTACTTC.

This chain joins TRBV9 and TRBJ1-2; the D is unclear. This CDR3 comprises 15 residues. Germline V gives CDR1 SGDLS, CDR2 YYNGEE. Between the trimmed V and J ends, which lost 4 bases and 2 bases, there was a span of 15 bases. DNA of the CDR3: TGTGCCAGCAGCACCTCCATACAGACGAACTATGGCTACACCTTC. It yields the protein CASSTSIQTNYGYTF.

CDR3 in DNA: TGTGCCAGCAGCCCCGCGCGGGGGACCGGTGGGGCGAAGGTGAATGAGCAGTTCTTC. Translating gives CASSPARGTGGAKVNEQFF. The chain recombines TRBV27 with TRBJ2-1; 7 positions agree with TRBD2. Germline assignment: CDR1 MNHEY and CDR2 SMNVEV (reference sequence). CDR3 length equals 19 residues. V lost 6 bases, J lost 7 bases, and 24 bases stayed unmatched.

The chain combines TRBV5-1 with TRBJ1-3; maybe TRBD1 (6 bases). This CDR3 is built from 16 residues. The V end was cut by 2 bases, the J end by 0 bases, with 12 bases between. The V gene's germline CDR1 is SGHRS and CDR2 YFSETQ. The CDR3 is CASSFTGPTSGNTIYF. The CDR3 region has the DNA TGCGCCAGCAGCTTCACAGGGCCAACCTCTGGAAACACCATATATTTT. Full variable domain (remainder filled in from reference TRBV5-1 and TRBJ1-3): KAGVTQTPRYLIKTRGQQVTLSCSPISGHRSVSWYQQTPGQGLQFLFEYFSETQRNKGNFPGRFSGRQFSNSRSEMNVSTLELGDSALYLCASSFTGPTSGNTIYFGEGSWLTVV.

This clone was found once. This chain's CDR3 is CASSSGRERDTQYF. The CDR3 DNA follows: TGTGCCAGCAGCTCGGGGAGGGAAAGGGATACGCAGTATTTT. The V gene is TRBV5-4, the J gene TRBJ2-3; 7 nucleotides agree with TRBD2. In germline, CDR1 is SGHNT, CDR2 YYREEE (reference sequence). The CDR3 length is 14 residues. V lost 3 bases to trimming and J lost 6 bases; unmatched junction nucleotides: 7.

V and J are TRBV28 and TRBJ2-1, with D possibly TRBD2 on 5 matching bases. The CDR3 is made up of 16 amino acids. Deletions cut 8 bases from V and 5 bases from J, with 22 bases between. Germline CDR1 reads MDHEN; CDR2 reads SYDVKM. CDR3 nucleotides: TGTGCCAGCCTCGAGGGAGCTGGAGCGACCAACAATGAGCAGTTCTTC. It codes for CASLEGAGATNNEQFF.